The 10 T cell receptor beta chains below were found in one sample sequenced in a study of T cells in localized non-small cell lung cancer (dated by TCRdb to 2018 to 2020). Receptor libraries were prepared by the immunoSEQ multiplex PCR assay. Held by TCRdb, this immuneACCESS table contains in-frame sequences only and omits some clones. Under half of the omission traces to an unresolved V gene where checked; the cause of the rest is unknown. The sample yields roughly 77,000 clones; about 88% were counted once. The ten largest clones take up 20% to 25% of the sample. Here the sequenced sample was peripheral blood, taken before any cancer treatment. These receptors all stem from a woman aged 40 to 75 with stage I squamous cell lung carcinoma.

The chain joins TRBV7-6 to TRBJ2-7; 10 positions match TRBD2. The V gene's germline CDR1 is SGHVS and CDR2 FNYEAQ. The ends lost 5 bases at V and 5 bases at J; junction bases unmatched: 9. CDR3 length equals 15 residues. The CDR3 sequence: CASSPLSGGADEQYF. CDR3 DNA sequence: TGTGCCAGCAGCCCCCTGAGCGGGGGGGCCGACGAGCAGTACTTC.

This chain links TRBV19 with TRBJ2-5, with D perhaps given as TRBD1 or TRBD2 (5 bases each). This CDR3 is 12 amino acids long. CDR1 is LNHDA and CDR2 is SQIVND in the germline V gene (reference sequence). The V end lost 3 bases, the J end lost 4 bases, and 6 bases lay between the germline ends. The CDR3 sequence: CASSIGGETQYF. The DNA of the CDR3 is TGTGCCAGTAGTATTGGGGGAGAGACCCAGTACTTC.

This chain connects TRBV2 to TRBJ2-1, with 10 bases fitting TRBD2. V lost 7 bases, J lost 7 bases, and 10 bases stayed unmatched. Looked up from germline, CDR1 is SNHLY and CDR2 is FYNNEI. This CDR3 spans 15 amino acids. The CDR3 bases are TGTGCCAGCACTTCCGGTATAGCGGGGGGTAATGAGCAGTTCTTC. Translated, it gives CASTSGIAGGNEQFF.

V gene TRBV15 combines with J gene TRBJ2-6, with D perhaps TRBD2 (6 bases). CDR3 size: 16 residues. With 0 bases removed from V and 4 bases from J, the gap between germline ends came to 10 bases. CDR1 and CDR2 (germline): LNHNV, YYDKDF (reference sequence). CDR3 residues: CATSRERGSGANVLTF. The CDR3 DNA is TGTGCCACCAGCAGAGAGCGGGGCTCCGGGGCCAACGTCCTGACTTTC.

This rearrangement joins TRBV27 to TRBJ1-2; D gene uncertain. The V gene lost 0 bases and the J gene lost 0 bases, with 5 bases spanning the gap. The CDR3 consists of 14 residues. Germline V gene data show CDR1 as MNHEY and CDR2 as SMNVEV (reference sequence). The CDR3 DNA sequence: TGTGCCAGCAGTTTATCCCCGGCTAACTATGGCTACACCTTC. Translated: CASSLSPANYGYTF.

The chain combines TRBV9 with TRBJ1-2; TRBD1 matches 7 bases. CDR3 length equals 14 residues. V was clipped by 0 bases and J by 7 bases; unmatched bases: 6. Germline loops: CDR1 SGDLS, CDR2 YYNGEE. The chain's CDR3 is CASSVDEGARGYTF. The DNA of the CDR3 is TGTGCCAGCAGCGTAGATGAGGGGGCGCGTGGCTACACCTTC.

The chain recombines TRBV29-1 with TRBJ1-2; D call uncertain. The CDR3 consists of 12 residues. CDR1 is SQVTM, CDR2 ANQGSEA, per germline. V was cut by 7 bases and J by 8 bases, with 17 bases left in between. The CDR3 region has the DNA TGCAGCGGCTTCGGTGAGGGTTCCGGCTACACCTTC. It specifies CSGFGEGSGYTF.

The rearrangement links TRBV2 to TRBJ1-5; possibly TRBD1 for D (5 bases). The CDR3 is 16 residues long. V lost 4 bases and J 2 bases, leaving 15 bases between the germline ends. From germline, CDR1 is SNHLY and CDR2 FYNNEI. The CDR3 loop reads CASSGARGRGNQPQHF. CDR3 bases: TGTGCCAGCAGTGGCGCGAGGGGCAGGGGCAATCAGCCCCAGCATTTT.

The V and J genes are TRBV12-5 and TRBJ1-1; possibly TRBD1 for D (5 bases). The length of the CDR3 is 14 residues. Germline V gives CDR1 LGHNT, CDR2 FRNRAP. The V end lost 5 bases, the J end lost 4 bases, and 14 bases lay between the germline ends. DNA of the CDR3: TGTGCTAGTGGTCCATCCGGGGGAGGCACTGAAGCTTTCTTT. Translation: CASGPSGGGTEAFF.

The CDR3 DNA sequence: TGTGCCAGCAGCCGGACGGGCAACACAGATACGCAGTATTTT. Protein sequence: CASSRTGNTDTQYF. V is TRBV13 and J is TRBJ2-3; D is uncertain. Germline V CDR1 and CDR2: PRHDT, FYEKMQ (reference sequence). CDR3 length: 14 residues. V lost 5 bases and J lost 2, with 11 bases in between. The whole variable domain, remainder taken from reference TRBV13 and TRBJ2-3, is AAGVIQSPRHLIKEKRETATLKCYPIPRHDTVYWYQQGPGQDPQFLISFYEKMQSDKGSIPDRFSAQQFSDYHSELNMSSLELGDSALYFCASSRTGNTDTQYFGPGTRLTVL.